Listed below are T cell receptor beta chains from one sample, sequenced in a study of breast tumors, draining lymph nodes, adjacent tissues. One entry per CDR3 protein results from TCRdb running MiXCR on the multiplex PCR reads. The table includes some 170,000 distinct CDR3 sequences, about 33% detected once. The sequencing input was axillary lymph node tissue. The receptors originated from a female donor with breast cancer. Some clones in this sample may be carry-over from other donors' samples. The CDR3 runs from the conserved cysteine through the conserved F or W. The D gene is left open where the match is weak. Some rows mark clone size as missing; the rest say once, few, many or name a class of expanded clone.

v_call d_call clone_size cdr3_aa
TRBV12-3/TRBV12-4 TRBD1 - CASTFTSGTDSNQPQHF
TRBV5-1 - many CASSLAAGLYYEQYF
TRBV5-1 TRBD1 many CASSSGQEYGYTF
TRBV27 - few CASSLSAQGATNYGYTF
TRBV5-1 - many CATAAGSENSPLHF
TRBV20-1 TRBD2 many CSARDDSGSRPGANVLTF
TRBV6-2/TRBV6-3 - - CASSHSAAGEQFF
TRBV12-3/TRBV12-4 TRBD2 many CASSPSGRAYNEQFF
TRBV20-1 TRBD2 many CSARLHVGLAGYNEQFF
TRBV9 TRBD2 many CASLIRLTSGETQYF
TRBV30 - many CAWSVLESWETQYF
TRBV20-1 - - CSARVEEFYAYTF
TRBV20-1 TRBD1 - CSARRTGAYEQYF
TRBV7-3 - once CASSSNYLRTNEKLFF
TRBV5-1 TRBD2 many CASSKKTGTSFYEQYF
TRBV2 - - CASSPSGPSNYGYTF
TRBV5-6 - many CASSFATGRGNTIYF
TRBV20-1 TRBD2 many CSARPLRDRVTSGASSYEQYF
TRBV9 - many CASSVEGNYGYTF
TRBV7-9 - many CASSSSLADTQYF
TRBV7-9 TRBD2 many CASNDRERGEKFF
TRBV5-1 TRBD2 - CANSWGGFYNEQFF
TRBV12-3/TRBV12-4 TRBD2 many CASGAGGWKSYEQYF
TRBV20-1 - - CSARHPGRGLGYGYTF
TRBV7-2 - many CASSLVPGTTKETQYF
TRBV30 TRBD1 many CAWSVLGTGEYF
TRBV5-1 - many CASSLASAVAANYGYTF
TRBV9 - - CASSVVGTGTNEKLFF
TRBV5-8 TRBD1 many CASSAPRGSTDTQYF
TRBV9 - many CASSVDGTPVGELFF
TRBV29-1 TRBD1 once CSVGDRNSYEQYF
TRBV9 - many CASSPTPNGEEKLFF
TRBV28 - - CASTRWRNNGYTF
TRBV11-2 - many CASSSRFRRRQYF
TRBV19 TRBD2 many CASSIPGLAMRSDTQYF